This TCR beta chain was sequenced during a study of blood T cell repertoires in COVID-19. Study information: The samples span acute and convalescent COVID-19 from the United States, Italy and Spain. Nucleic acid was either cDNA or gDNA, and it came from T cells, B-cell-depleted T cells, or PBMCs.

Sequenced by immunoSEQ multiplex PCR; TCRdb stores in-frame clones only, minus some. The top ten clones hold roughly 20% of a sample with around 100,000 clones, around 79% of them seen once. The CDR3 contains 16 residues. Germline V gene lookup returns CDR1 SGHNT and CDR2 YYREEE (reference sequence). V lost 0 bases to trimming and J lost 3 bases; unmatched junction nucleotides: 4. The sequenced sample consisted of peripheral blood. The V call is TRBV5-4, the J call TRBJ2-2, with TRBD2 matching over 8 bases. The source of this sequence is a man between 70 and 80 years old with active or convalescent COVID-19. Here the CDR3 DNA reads TGTGCCAGCAGCTTGGCGATGACTAGCGACACCGGGGAGCTGTTTTTT. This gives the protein CASSLAMTSDTGELFF.